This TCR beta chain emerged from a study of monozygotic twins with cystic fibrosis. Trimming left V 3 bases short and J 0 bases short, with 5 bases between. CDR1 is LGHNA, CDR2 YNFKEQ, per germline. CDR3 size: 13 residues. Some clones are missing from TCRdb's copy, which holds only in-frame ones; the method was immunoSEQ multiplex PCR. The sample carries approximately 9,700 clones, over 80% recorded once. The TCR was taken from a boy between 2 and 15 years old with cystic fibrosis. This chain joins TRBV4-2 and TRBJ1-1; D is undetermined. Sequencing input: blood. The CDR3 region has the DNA TGTGCCAGCAGCCACGGGATGAACACTGAAGCTTTCTTT. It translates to CASSHGMNTEAFF.